These T cell receptor beta chains were read from a single sample in a study of T-cell reconstitution after alpha-beta-depleted transplantation in children. MiXCR, applied by TCRdb to the PCR reads, yields one record per CDR3 protein. Here the sample spans some 310,000 distinct CDR3 sequences, around 25% being singletons. The material sequenced was PBMCs, mostly from graft donor cells, taken 180 days after TCRalphabeta/CD19-depleted stem cell transplant. These receptors all stem from a male patient younger than 18 who had a stem cell transplant for acute lymphoblastic leukemia, so the T cells may come from the graft donor. The CDR3 runs from the conserved cysteine through the conserved F or W. The order of the fields is CDR3 length, clone size, D gene, J gene, V gene, CDR3 protein, CDR3 DNA. A D gene is named only where the DNA matches it firmly. Only part of the rows carry a size: once, few, many, or a class if the clone is expanded.

CDR3 length: 18
clone size: few
D gene: TRBD1
J gene: TRBJ1-5
V gene: TRBV14
CDR3 protein: CASSQDLWTGGFNQPQHF
CDR3 DNA: TGTGCCAGCAGCCAAGATCTGTGGACAGGGGGCTTCAATCAGCCCCAGCATTTT

CDR3 length: 15
clone size: -
D gene: -
J gene: TRBJ1-2
V gene: TRBV6-5
CDR3 protein: CASSSLDLGARGYTF
CDR3 DNA: TGTGCCAGCAGTTCCCTCGACCTGGGGGCACGGGGCTACACCTTC

CDR3 length: 15
clone size: -
D gene: TRBD2
J gene: TRBJ2-7
V gene: TRBV5-4
CDR3 protein: CASSLGSSGSYEQYF
CDR3 DNA: TGTGCCAGCAGCTTGGGGTCTAGCGGGAGCTATGAGCAGTACTTC

CDR3 length: 16
clone size: -
D gene: -
J gene: TRBJ2-3
V gene: TRBV9
CDR3 protein: CASSVGVALSTDTQYF
CDR3 DNA: TGTGCCAGCAGCGTAGGTGTCGCCTTAAGCACAGATACGCAGTATTTT

CDR3 length: 12
clone size: many
D gene: -
J gene: TRBJ2-5
V gene: TRBV29-1
CDR3 protein: CSVGHTKETQYF
CDR3 DNA: TGCAGCGTTGGGCATACTAAAGAGACCCAGTACTTC

CDR3 length: 12
clone size: many
D gene: -
J gene: TRBJ2-3
V gene: TRBV12-3/TRBV12-4
CDR3 protein: CASRQSTDTQYF
CDR3 DNA: TGTGCCAGCAGGCAAAGTACAGATACGCAGTATTTT

CDR3 length: 18
clone size: -
D gene: -
J gene: TRBJ2-1
V gene: TRBV20-1
CDR3 protein: CSARGGPEALGGYNEQFF
CDR3 DNA: TGCAGTGCTAGAGGAGGGCCCGAAGCGTTAGGAGGCTACAATGAGCAGTTCTTC

CDR3 length: 13
clone size: -
D gene: TRBD2
J gene: TRBJ2-3
V gene: TRBV7-3
CDR3 protein: CASSPSGRDTQYF
CDR3 DNA: TGTGCCAGCAGTCCTAGCGGGAGGGATACGCAGTATTTT

CDR3 length: 17
clone size: -
D gene: -
J gene: TRBJ2-3
V gene: TRBV12-3/TRBV12-4
CDR3 protein: CASSSGAGIIFTDTQYF
CDR3 DNA: TGTGCCAGCAGTTCCGGCGCCGGGATCATTTTCACAGATACGCAGTATTTT

CDR3 length: 16
clone size: -
D gene: TRBD1
J gene: TRBJ2-2
V gene: TRBV2
CDR3 protein: CASSAGTGTLGGELFF
CDR3 DNA: TGTGCCAGCAGCGCCGGGACAGGGACCCTCGGCGGGGAGCTGTTTTTT

CDR3 length: 13
clone size: -
D gene: -
J gene: TRBJ2-1
V gene: TRBV7-7
CDR3 protein: CASSLVRISEQFF
CDR3 DNA: TGTGCCAGCAGCTTGGTGAGAATCAGTGAGCAGTTCTTC

CDR3 length: 17
clone size: few
D gene: -
J gene: TRBJ2-5
V gene: TRBV7-9
CDR3 protein: CASSFGVSGDGGETQYF
CDR3 DNA: TGTGCCAGCAGCTTCGGGGTCTCGGGGGACGGGGGAGAGACCCAGTACTTC

CDR3 length: 15
clone size: few
D gene: -
J gene: TRBJ2-7
V gene: TRBV11-2
CDR3 protein: CASSLDALNSYEQYF
CDR3 DNA: TGTGCCAGCAGCTTAGATGCCTTAAACTCCTACGAGCAGTACTTC

CDR3 length: 17
clone size: once
D gene: -
J gene: TRBJ1-5
V gene: TRBV5-5
CDR3 protein: CASSSIGYTGLNQPQHF
CDR3 DNA: TGTGCCAGCAGCTCGATAGGATATACAGGCCTCAATCAGCCCCAGCATTTT

CDR3 length: 15
clone size: -
D gene: TRBD1
J gene: TRBJ2-7
V gene: TRBV14
CDR3 protein: CASSQGRGRGHEQYF
CDR3 DNA: TGTGCCAGCAGCCAAGGCCGAGGCAGGGGGCACGAGCAGTACTTC

CDR3 length: 13
clone size: -
D gene: -
J gene: TRBJ1-5
V gene: TRBV9
CDR3 protein: CASSLSGRQPQHF
CDR3 DNA: TGTGCCAGCAGCCTCTCCGGGAGGCAGCCCCAGCATTTT

CDR3 length: 15
clone size: few
D gene: TRBD2
J gene: TRBJ2-1
V gene: TRBV7-9
CDR3 protein: CASSPTSGRLNEQFF
CDR3 DNA: TGTGCCAGCAGCCCGACTAGCGGGAGGCTAAATGAGCAGTTCTTC

CDR3 length: 14
clone size: few
D gene: -
J gene: TRBJ2-7
V gene: TRBV5-1
CDR3 protein: CASSLRLSSYEQYF
CDR3 DNA: TGCGCCAGCAGCTTAAGACTCAGCTCCTACGAGCAGTACTTC

CDR3 length: 15
clone size: -
D gene: TRBD2
J gene: TRBJ2-7
V gene: TRBV29-1
CDR3 protein: CSVELAGGRDYEQYF
CDR3 DNA: TGCAGCGTTGAACTAGCGGGAGGTCGGGACTACGAGCAGTACTTC

CDR3 length: 14
clone size: many
D gene: -
J gene: TRBJ2-7
V gene: TRBV12-3/TRBV12-4
CDR3 protein: CASSSTGRTYEQYF
CDR3 DNA: TGTGCCAGCAGTTCTACGGGACGGACTTACGAGCAGTACTTC

CDR3 length: 14
clone size: few
D gene: TRBD1
J gene: TRBJ2-7
V gene: TRBV20-1
CDR3 protein: CSARVTQGAYEQYF
CDR3 DNA: TGCAGTGCTAGAGTAACCCAGGGGGCTTACGAGCAGTACTTC

CDR3 length: 17
clone size: few
D gene: -
J gene: TRBJ2-3
V gene: TRBV2
CDR3 protein: CASSVTLSGIPTDTQYF
CDR3 DNA: TGTGCCAGCAGTGTCACCCTTAGTGGGATCCCTACAGATACGCAGTATTTT

CDR3 length: 14
clone size: -
D gene: -
J gene: TRBJ2-5
V gene: TRBV4-1
CDR3 protein: CASSQGLRERTQYF
CDR3 DNA: TGCGCCAGCAGCCAAGGTCTCAGGGAACGGACCCAGTACTTC